This T cell receptor beta chain was obtained from a study of blood T cell repertoires in COVID-19. Turning to the study itself: Sites in the United States, Italy and Spain provided acute and convalescent COVID-19 samples.

This study enrolled people aged about 18 to 100 from roughly 22 US geographic areas. Clinical history as reported by participants underpinned cohort assignment. Per the authors' pipeline: Reference gene primer amplification gave estimated nucleated cell counts. Repertoires were generated with immunoSEQ multiplex PCR, while TCRdb's copy carries only in-frame clones and drops some. V, J and clone size derive from that table, while D and trimming were established from the DNA sequence. The table has 330,000 or so clones, more than 85% seen once; the top ten hold about a fifth. This clone appeared a few times. The CDR3 consists of 15 residues. Germline V gives CDR1 SGHNT, CDR2 YYREEE (reference sequence). The V end was cut by 4 bases, the J end by 5 bases, with 19 bases between.

The sequenced sample consisted of PBMCs or T cells enriched from blood (not recorded which). The clonotype comes from a woman aged 25-40 years who had recovered from COVID-19. The V call is TRBV5-4, the J call TRBJ2-7, with TRBD2 as a possible D gene (6 bases). The CDR3 nucleotides are TGTGCCAGCAGCCGAACAGGAGGGGTCTTTAACGAGCAGTACTTC. It encodes CASSRTGGVFNEQYF.